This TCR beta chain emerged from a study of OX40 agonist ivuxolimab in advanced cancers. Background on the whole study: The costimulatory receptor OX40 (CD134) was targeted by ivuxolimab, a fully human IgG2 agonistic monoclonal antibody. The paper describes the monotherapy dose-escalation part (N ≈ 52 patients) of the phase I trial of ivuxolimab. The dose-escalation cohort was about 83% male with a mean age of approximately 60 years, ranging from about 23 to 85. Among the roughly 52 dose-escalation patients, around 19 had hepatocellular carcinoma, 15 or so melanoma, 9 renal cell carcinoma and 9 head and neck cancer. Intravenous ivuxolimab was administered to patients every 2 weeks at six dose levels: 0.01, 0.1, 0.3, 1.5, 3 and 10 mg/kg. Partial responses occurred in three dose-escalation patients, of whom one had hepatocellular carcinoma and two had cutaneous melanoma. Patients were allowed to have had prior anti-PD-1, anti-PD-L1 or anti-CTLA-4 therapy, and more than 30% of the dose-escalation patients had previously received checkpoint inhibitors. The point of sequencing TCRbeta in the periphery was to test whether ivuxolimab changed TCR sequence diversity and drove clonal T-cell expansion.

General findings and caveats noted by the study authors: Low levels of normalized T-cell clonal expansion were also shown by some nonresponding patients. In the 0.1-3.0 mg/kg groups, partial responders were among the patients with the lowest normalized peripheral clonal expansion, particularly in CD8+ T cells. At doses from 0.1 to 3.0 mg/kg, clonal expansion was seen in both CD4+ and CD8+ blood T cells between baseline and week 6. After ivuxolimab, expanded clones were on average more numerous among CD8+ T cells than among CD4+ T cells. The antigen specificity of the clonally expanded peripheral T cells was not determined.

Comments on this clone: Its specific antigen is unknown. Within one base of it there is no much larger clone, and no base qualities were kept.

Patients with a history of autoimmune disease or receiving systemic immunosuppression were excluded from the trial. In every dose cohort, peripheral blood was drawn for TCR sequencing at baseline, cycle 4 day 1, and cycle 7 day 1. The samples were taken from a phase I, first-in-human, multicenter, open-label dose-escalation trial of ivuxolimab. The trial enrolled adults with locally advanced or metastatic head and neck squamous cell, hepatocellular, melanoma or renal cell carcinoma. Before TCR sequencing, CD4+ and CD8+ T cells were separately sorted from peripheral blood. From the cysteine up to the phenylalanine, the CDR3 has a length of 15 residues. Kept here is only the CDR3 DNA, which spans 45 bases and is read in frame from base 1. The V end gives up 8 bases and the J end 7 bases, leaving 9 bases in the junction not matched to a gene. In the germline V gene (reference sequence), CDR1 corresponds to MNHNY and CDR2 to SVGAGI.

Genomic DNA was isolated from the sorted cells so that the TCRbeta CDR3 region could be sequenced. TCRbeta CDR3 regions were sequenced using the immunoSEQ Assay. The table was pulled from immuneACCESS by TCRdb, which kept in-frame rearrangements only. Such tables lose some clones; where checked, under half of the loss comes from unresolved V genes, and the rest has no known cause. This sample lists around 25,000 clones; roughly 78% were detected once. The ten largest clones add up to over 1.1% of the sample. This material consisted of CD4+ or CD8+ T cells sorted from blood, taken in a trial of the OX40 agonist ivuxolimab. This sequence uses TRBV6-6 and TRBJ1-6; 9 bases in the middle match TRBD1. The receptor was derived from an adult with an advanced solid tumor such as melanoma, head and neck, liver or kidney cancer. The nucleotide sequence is TGTGCCAGCGCCCCCGTAGGGACAGGGAATTCACCCCTCCACTTT. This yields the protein CASAPVGTGNSPLHF.